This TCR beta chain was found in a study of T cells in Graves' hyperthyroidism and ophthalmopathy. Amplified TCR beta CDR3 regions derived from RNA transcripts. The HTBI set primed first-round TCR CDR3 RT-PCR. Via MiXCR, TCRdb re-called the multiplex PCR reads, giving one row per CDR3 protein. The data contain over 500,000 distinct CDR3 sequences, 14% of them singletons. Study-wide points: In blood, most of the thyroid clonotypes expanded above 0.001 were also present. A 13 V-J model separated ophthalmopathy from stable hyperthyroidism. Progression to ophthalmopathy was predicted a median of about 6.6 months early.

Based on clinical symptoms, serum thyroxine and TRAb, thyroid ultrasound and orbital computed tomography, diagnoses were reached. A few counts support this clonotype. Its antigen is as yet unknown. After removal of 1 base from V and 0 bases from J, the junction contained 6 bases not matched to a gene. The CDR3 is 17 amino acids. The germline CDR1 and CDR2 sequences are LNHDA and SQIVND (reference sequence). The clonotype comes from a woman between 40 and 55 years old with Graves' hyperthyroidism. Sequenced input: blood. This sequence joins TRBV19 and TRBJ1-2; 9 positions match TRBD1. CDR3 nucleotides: TGTGCCAGTAGTATAGCCGGGACAGGGATTACTAACTATGGCTACACCTTC. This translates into CASSIAGTGITNYGYTF.